This T cell receptor beta chain stems from a study of graft-versus-host responses after intestinal transplantation. Background on the study: Anti-thymocyte globulin was used for induction in all recipients, who then took tacrolimus and steroids for roughly 3 years. Whole-study findings and limits: Peak circulating GvH clone levels were associated with early post-transplant HvG declines.

On this clone: The target antigen is unknown.

Assay: immunoSEQ multiplex PCR; the TCRdb copy retains only in-frame clones and omits some. The sample has about 110,000 clones; 85% to 95% are singletons. Germline assignment: CDR1 MNHNS and CDR2 SASEGT. The CDR3 sequence is 13 residues long. The V segment lost 6 bases and the J segment 5 bases; nucleotides outside the gene matches: 5. J is TRBJ1-2 and V is TRBV6-1; 8 bases are a match to TRBD1. The sequencing used unstimulated CD4+ T cells sorted from spleen or lymph node cells, collected before transplant. The TCR sequence derives from a human donor who was the organ donor for an intestinal transplant. The CDR3 loop reads CASRPGQVYGYTF. The CDR3 bases are TGTGCCAGCAGACCGGGACAGGTTTATGGCTACACCTTC.